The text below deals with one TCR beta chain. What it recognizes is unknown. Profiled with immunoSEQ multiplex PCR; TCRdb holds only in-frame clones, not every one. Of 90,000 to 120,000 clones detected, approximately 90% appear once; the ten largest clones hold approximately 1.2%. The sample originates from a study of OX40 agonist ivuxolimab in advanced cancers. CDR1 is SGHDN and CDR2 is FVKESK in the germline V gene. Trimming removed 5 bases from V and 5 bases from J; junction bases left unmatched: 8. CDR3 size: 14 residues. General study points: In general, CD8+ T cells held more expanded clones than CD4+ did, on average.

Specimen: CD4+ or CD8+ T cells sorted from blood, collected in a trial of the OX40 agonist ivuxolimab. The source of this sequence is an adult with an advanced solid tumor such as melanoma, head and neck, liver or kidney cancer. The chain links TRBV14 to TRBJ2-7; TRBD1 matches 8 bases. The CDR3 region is CASSIRGLMDEQYF. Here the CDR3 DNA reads TGTGCCAGCAGCATCAGGGGGCTGATGGACGAGCAGTACTTC.